A selection of T cell receptor beta chains follows, all from one sample in a study of T cell responses to AZD1222 COVID-19 vaccine. Data came from immunoSEQ multiplex PCR; TCRdb stores just in-frame clones and leaves some out. The data show 150,000 to 160,000 clones, about nine tenths seen once. The material was peripheral blood, obtained on day 0 of AZD1222 vaccination. The receptors shown here come from an adult in good health. Both conserved end residues are part of each CDR3. A D gene is named only where the DNA matches it firmly. Part of the rows lack a size; the others show once, few, many or a class for expanded clones.

TRBV7-2	.	.	16	TRBJ1-1	CASSSPVAGVNTEAFF	TGTGCCAGCAGCTCCCCGGTGGCAGGGGTGAACACTGAAGCTTTCTTT
TRBV6-6	TRBD1	.	15	TRBJ1-5	CASRAGGAFNQPQHF	TGTGCCAGCAGAGCAGGGGGGGCCTTTAATCAGCCCCAGCATTTT
TRBV20-1	TRBD2	.	16	TRBJ2-1	CSASLTGLAVYNEQFF	TGCAGTGCTAGTCTAACGGGACTAGCGGTCTACAATGAGCAGTTCTTC
TRBV19	TRBD1	.	15	TRBJ2-1	CASRIPGQGANEQFF	TGTGCCAGTAGGATCCCGGGACAGGGGGCGAATGAGCAGTTCTTC
TRBV12-3/TRBV12-4	.	.	12	TRBJ2-5	CASSSTLETQYF	TGTGCCAGCAGTTCTACCTTGGAGACCCAGTACTTC
TRBV21-1	.	.	18	TRBJ1-4	CASSREWDMAPPNEKLFF	TGTGCCAGCAGCAGGGAGTGGGACATGGCTCCCCCTAATGAAAAACTGTTTTTT
TRBV4-3	.	.	16	TRBJ1-5	CASSQDLWIYNQPQHF	TGCGCCAGCAGCCAAGATTTGTGGATTTACAATCAGCCCCAGCATTTT
TRBV18	.	.	15	TRBJ1-1	CASSQEQGGGTEAFF	TGTGCCAGCTCACAAGAACAGGGTGGAGGCACTGAAGCTTTCTTT
TRBV19	.	.	14	TRBJ2-7	CASSFFGQNYEQYF	TGTGCCAGTAGTTTTTTCGGCCAAAACTACGAGCAGTACTTC
TRBV10-2	TRBD1	.	14	TRBJ2-5	CASSRLTGGETQYF	TGCGCCAGCAGCAGGCTGACAGGGGGAGAGACCCAGTACTTC
TRBV7-9	.	.	16	TRBJ1-2	CASSLGGTEVNYGYTF	TGTGCCAGCAGCTTAGGGGGGACGGAAGTTAACTATGGCTACACCTTC
TRBV28	.	.	12	TRBJ2-7	CASTTLSYEQYF	TGTGCCAGCACCACCCTCTCCTACGAGCAGTACTTC
TRBV5-6	.	.	14	TRBJ1-4	CASSETPTNEKLFF	TGTGCCAGCAGTGAGACCCCAACTAATGAAAAACTGTTTTTT
TRBV4-1	TRBD2	.	15	TRBJ2-5	CASSQGAGGIETQYF	TGCGCCAGCAGCCAAGGAGCGGGGGGCATAGAGACCCAGTACTTC
TRBV5-1	TRBD1	.	15	TRBJ2-7	CASSLGAGGLYEQYF	TGCGCCAGCAGCTTGGGGGCAGGGGGTCTCTACGAGCAGTACTTC
TRBV5-1	.	.	15	TRBJ2-6	CASSPGISGANVLTF	TGCGCCAGCAGCCCAGGGATCTCTGGGGCCAACGTCCTGACTTTC
TRBV2	.	.	16	TRBJ1-2	CASNPGFLPSNYGYTF	TGTGCCAGCAATCCCGGGTTCCTACCGTCCAACTATGGCTACACCTTC
TRBV28	.	.	15	TRBJ2-2	CASGGPESNTGELFF	TGTGCCAGTGGGGGGCCCGAATCGAACACCGGGGAGCTGTTTTTT
TRBV18	TRBD1	.	15	TRBJ2-7	CASSPGTGGLHEQYF	TGTGCCAGCTCACCCGGGACAGGGGGTCTCCACGAGCAGTACTTC
TRBV7-6	.	.	13	TRBJ2-3	CASSPLTTDTQYF	TGTGCCAGCAGCCCCCTGACAACAGATACGCAGTATTTT
TRBV3-1/TRBV3-2	.	.	15	TRBJ2-1	CASSQVQESYNEQFF	TGTGCCAGCAGCCAAGTACAGGAGTCCTACAATGAGCAGTTCTTC
TRBV7-2	.	.	14	TRBJ2-2	CASSWDGATGELFF	TGTGCCAGCAGCTGGGATGGGGCGACCGGGGAGCTGTTTTTT
TRBV5-1	.	.	15	TRBJ2-2	CASSPQVTNTGELFF	TGCGCCAGCAGCCCGCAGGTTACCAACACCGGGGAGCTGTTTTTT
TRBV7-2	.	.	14	TRBJ2-2	CASSTGLRTGELFF	TGTGCCAGCAGCACGGGACTCCGGACCGGGGAGCTGTTTTTT
TRBV5-4	.	.	16	TRBJ1-4	CASSLAGGLGGEKLFF	TGTGCCAGCAGCTTGGCCGGGGGTCTGGGCGGTGAAAAACTGTTTTTT
TRBV5-1	.	.	16	TRBJ1-2	CASSLAPGAPNYGYTF	TGCGCCAGCAGCTTGGCTCCGGGGGCACCTAACTATGGCTACACCTTC
TRBV7-2	.	once	17	TRBJ2-1	CASSLGALGGANNEQFF	TGTGCCAGCAGCTTAGGAGCCCTTGGGGGGGCGAACAATGAGCAGTTCTTC
TRBV27	.	.	19	TRBJ2-6	CASSLSGDGLRLWANVLTF	TGTGCCAGCAGTTTATCCGGGGACGGCCTACGGCTCTGGGCCAACGTCCTGACTTTC
TRBV4-2	.	.	12	TRBJ1-4	CASSLLGEKLFF	TGTGCCAGCAGCCTCCTGGGTGAAAAACTGTTTTTT
TRBV9	.	.	12	TRBJ1-1	CASSVVQGEAFF	TGTGCCAGCAGCGTAGTACAGGGTGAAGCTTTCTTT
TRBV6-5	.	.	14	TRBJ1-6	CASSYSKVYSPLHF	TGTGCCAGCAGTTACTCGAAGGTCTATTCACCCCTCCACTTT
TRBV11-1	.	.	13	TRBJ2-1	CASSLGYSSEQFF	TGTGCCAGCAGCTTAGGATATAGTAGTGAGCAGTTCTTC
TRBV2	TRBD1	.	15	TRBJ1-2	CASYLPGQGAQGYTF	TGTGCCAGCTACCTCCCAGGACAGGGGGCTCAAGGCTACACCTTC
TRBV15	.	once	14	TRBJ2-7	CATSSGRGGYEQYF	TGTGCCACCAGCAGTGGACGGGGAGGCTACGAGCAGTACTTC
TRBV4-3	.	.	16	TRBJ1-2	CASSQDAGRSPYGYTF	TGCGCCAGCAGCCAAGATGCGGGACGGAGTCCATATGGCTACACCTTC
TRBV12-3/TRBV12-4	.	few	12	TRBJ1-3	CASSLGGNTIYF	TGTGCCAGCAGCCTGGGGGGGAACACCATATATTTT
TRBV11-2	.	.	13	TRBJ2-1	CASSLTQGHEQFF	TGTGCCAGCAGCCTCACTCAGGGACACGAGCAGTTCTTC
TRBV12-1	.	once	16	TRBJ2-1	CASSRLATFSYNEQFF	TGTGCCAGCAGCCGTCTAGCGACCTTTTCCTACAATGAGCAGTTCTTC
TRBV5-4	.	.	14	TRBJ1-3	CASSLENSGNTIYF	TGTGCCAGCAGCTTGGAAAACTCTGGAAACACCATATATTTT
TRBV5-1	TRBD1	.	16	TRBJ1-4	CASSLAPTGNNEKLFF	TGCGCCAGCAGCTTGGCGCCGACAGGGAATAATGAAAAACTGTTTTTT